A single sample gave rise to the 7 T cell receptor beta chains below, sequenced in a study of a mutant IDH1 vaccine in newly diagnosed glioma. Sequencing used immunoSEQ multiplex PCR; TCRdb keeps in-frame clones, though not all of them. The data show roughly 50,000 clones, with approximately 80% seen just once and approximately 19% held by the top ten. Time point meaning: baseline, week 1 (first vaccination visit). The treatment: pre-vaccination baseline after standard-of-care therapy. Source: PBMCs, taken from a glioma patient treated with radiotherapy, temozolomide or both. These receptors were taken from a man aged 18 to 35 with glioma.

The chain carries TRBV2 and TRBJ2-7; the D gene is possibly TRBD1 (5 bases). CDR3 length: 12 amino acids. Germline V gene lookup returns CDR1 SNHLY and CDR2 FYNNEI. Trimming took 6 bases from V and 6 from J, leaving 12 bases between them. This CDR3 is CASRGNTGEQYF. Here the CDR3 DNA reads TGTGCCAGCAGGGGGAATACAGGCGAGCAGTACTTC. The full variable domain, its missing parts supplied by reference TRBV2 and TRBJ2-7, is EPEVTQTPSHQVTQMGQEVILRCVPISNHLYFYWYRQILGQKVEFLVSFYNNEISEKSEIFDDQFSVERPDGSNFTLKIRSTKLEDSAMYFCASRGNTGEQYFGPGTRLTVT.

The rearrangement uses TRBV6-1 and TRBJ2-7, with 7 bases lining up with TRBD2. Germline values: CDR1 MNHNS, CDR2 SASEGT. The CDR3 has 15 amino acids. Trimming took 6 bases from V and 2 from J; bases not matched to a gene: 10. The chain's CDR3 is CASRGGTSGAYEQYF. The CDR3 nucleotides are TGTGCCAGCAGGGGAGGGACCTCCGGGGCCTACGAGCAGTACTTC.

The rearrangement joins TRBV7-2 to TRBJ1-3; D may be TRBD1 (6 bases). V shed 5 bases and J shed 8 bases, with 19 bases lying between them. Germline V gene sequence: CDR1 SGHTA, CDR2 FQGNSA. The CDR3 is made up of 15 amino acids. CDR3 DNA sequence: TGTGCCAGCAGCCGAAACAGGGACTTGGGATACACCATATATTTT. Encoded protein: CASSRNRDLGYTIYF.

In DNA, the CDR3 is TGTGCCAGCAGCACAGGGTTGGGTCAGCCCCAGCATTTT. It translates to CASSTGLGQPQHF. The gene calls are TRBV6-4 and TRBJ1-5; possible D gene TRBD1, 6 bases. The V gene's germline CDR1 is MRHNA and CDR2 SNTAGT. CDR3 length equals 13 residues. V was clipped by 6 bases and J by 6 bases, with 12 bases between them.

The chain recombines TRBV7-6 with TRBJ1-1; D is ambiguous. Germline CDR1 is SGHVS and CDR2 is FNYEAQ. Trimming shortened V by 5 bases and J by 4 bases, and 11 bases separated the two germline ends. CDR3 size: 13 residues. In nucleotides, the CDR3 is TGTGCCAGCAGCCCAGGACGGACCACTGAAGCTTTCTTT. This translates into CASSPGRTTEAFF.

The chain couples TRBV9 to TRBJ1-2, with D unclear. CDR1 and CDR2 from the germline V gene are SGDLS and YYNGEE. This CDR3 is built from 15 residues. V lost 3 bases and J lost 5, with 17 bases in between. CDR3 amino acids: CASSAAPRTGYGYTF. CDR3 coding DNA: TGTGCCAGCAGCGCTGCCCCCCGAACCGGGTATGGCTACACCTTC.

This rearrangement joins TRBV10-3 to TRBJ1-1; TRBD1 matches at 11 bases. Trimming took 0 bases from V and 5 from J; bases not matched to a gene: 5. CDR1 ENHRY and CDR2 SYGVKD come from the germline V gene. The CDR3 length is 16 residues. The CDR3 spells CAISESPGQGATEAFF. The CDR3 region has the DNA TGTGCCATCAGTGAGTCCCCTGGACAGGGGGCAACTGAAGCTTTCTTT.